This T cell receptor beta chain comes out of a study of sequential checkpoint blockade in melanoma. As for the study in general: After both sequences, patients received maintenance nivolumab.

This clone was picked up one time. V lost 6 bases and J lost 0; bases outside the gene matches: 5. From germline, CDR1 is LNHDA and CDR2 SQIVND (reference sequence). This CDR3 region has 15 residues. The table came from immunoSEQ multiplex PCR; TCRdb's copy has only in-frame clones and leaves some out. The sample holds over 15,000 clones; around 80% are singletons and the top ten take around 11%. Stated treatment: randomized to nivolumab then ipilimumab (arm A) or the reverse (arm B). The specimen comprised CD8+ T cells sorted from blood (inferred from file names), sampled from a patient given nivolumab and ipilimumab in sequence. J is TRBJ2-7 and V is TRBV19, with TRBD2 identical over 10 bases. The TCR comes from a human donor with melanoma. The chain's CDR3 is CASSITSGDSYEQYF. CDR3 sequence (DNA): TGTGCCAGTAGCATCACTAGCGGGGACTCCTACGAGCAGTACTTC. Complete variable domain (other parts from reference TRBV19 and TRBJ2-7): DGGITQSPKYLFRKEGQNVTLSCEQNLNHDAMYWYRQDPGQGLRLIYYSQIVNDFQKGDIAEGYSVSREKKESFPLTVTSAQKNPTAFYLCASSITSGDSYEQYFGPGTRLTVT.